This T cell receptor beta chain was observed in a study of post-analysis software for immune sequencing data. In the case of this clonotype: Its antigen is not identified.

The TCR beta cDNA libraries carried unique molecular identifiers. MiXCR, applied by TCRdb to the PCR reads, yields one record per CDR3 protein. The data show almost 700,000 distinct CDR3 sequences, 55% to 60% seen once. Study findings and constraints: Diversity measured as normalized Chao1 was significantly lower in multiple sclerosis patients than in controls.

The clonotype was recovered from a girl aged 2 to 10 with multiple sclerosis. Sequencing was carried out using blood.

The CDR3 sequence: CASGRTAQETQYF. DNA of the CDR3: TGTGCCAGCGGGCGGACGGCTCAAGAGACCCAGTACTTC. The chain uses TRBV28 and TRBJ2-5; D ambiguous. Germline V gives CDR1 MDHEN, CDR2 SYDVKM. Trimming stripped 8 bases from V and 2 bases from J, with 12 bases between. The CDR3 covers 13 residues.